This paragraph covers one T cell receptor beta chain sequence. Antigen unknown. The run of the v3.0 immunoSEQ assay was at survey level. TCRdb's copy holds only in-frame clones and misses some; the assay was immunoSEQ multiplex PCR. The sample has 9,500 to 12,000 clones; 85% to 90% are singletons. The record originates from a study of long-term antiretroviral therapy in people with HIV. General study results and limits: ART adherence, viral resistance and therapy changes were not recorded.

This TCR derives from a woman aged 40-49 years with HIV. The input for sequencing was unsorted PBMCs, taken 0.2 years before starting antiretroviral therapy.

CDR3 sequence (DNA): TGTGCCAGCAGCCCCGGGACAGGGCGCAAGCTGGGTCAGCCCCAGCATTTT. This encodes CASSPGTGRKLGQPQHF. The V and J genes are TRBV2 and TRBJ1-5; 9 nucleotides agree with TRBD1. The germline V gene has CDR1 SNHLY and CDR2 FYNNEI. V trimming: 6 bases; J trimming: 6 bases; junction bases outside the gene matches: 15. There are 17 residues in the CDR3.